The 2 T cell receptor beta chains below were found in one sample sequenced in a study of cytomegalovirus exposure and HLA in healthy donors. The study ran its PCR with 60 Vbeta and 13 Jbeta primers. TCRdb's table, derived via immunoSEQ multiplex PCR, lists solely in-frame clones and lacks some. The sample carries 150,000 to 250,000 clones, around three quarters recorded once. The specimen sequenced was PBMCs. The source is a man younger than 40 in good health and CMV-seronegative.

The genes are TRBV19 and TRBJ2-7; TRBD2 agrees at 15 bases. With V trimmed by 6 bases and J by 7 bases, 1 base remained unmatched. The CDR3 length is 13 residues. Germline V gives CDR1 LNHDA, CDR2 SQIVND (reference sequence). For the CDR3, the DNA is TGTGCCAGTAGGGGACTAGCGGGAGGAGAGCAGTACTTC. Its protein product is CASRGLAGGEQYF.

The chain uses TRBV10-1 and TRBJ2-7, with 9 positions matching TRBD1. The CDR3 sequence is 14 residues long. The ends lost 5 bases at V and 6 bases at J; junction bases unmatched: 8. Germline-derived CDR1 and CDR2 are WNHNN and SYGVQD (reference sequence). CDR3 sequence reads: CASSPGQGLGEQYF. The CDR3 DNA follows: TGCGCCAGCAGTCCTGGACAGGGGCTAGGCGAGCAGTACTTC.